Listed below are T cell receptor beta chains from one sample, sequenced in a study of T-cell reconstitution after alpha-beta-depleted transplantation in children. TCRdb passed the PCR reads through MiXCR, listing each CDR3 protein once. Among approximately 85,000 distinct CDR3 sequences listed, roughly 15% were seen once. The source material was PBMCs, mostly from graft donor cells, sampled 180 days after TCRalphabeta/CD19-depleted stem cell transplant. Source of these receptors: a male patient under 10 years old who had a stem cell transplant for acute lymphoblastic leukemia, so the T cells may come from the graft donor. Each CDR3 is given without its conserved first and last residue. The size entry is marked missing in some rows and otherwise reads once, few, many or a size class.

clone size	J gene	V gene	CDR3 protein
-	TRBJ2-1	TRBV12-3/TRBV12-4	ASRQGPWTHNEQF
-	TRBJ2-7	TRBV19	ASSTRTAEQY
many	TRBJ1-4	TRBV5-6	ASSGTDFATNEKLF
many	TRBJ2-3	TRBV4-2	ASSPLAGGSFTDTQY
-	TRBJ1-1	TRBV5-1	ASSYWSRGNTEAS
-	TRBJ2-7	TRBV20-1	SARDFQPGYNLYEQY
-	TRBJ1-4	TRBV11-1	ASSSGSGTGTPNEKLF
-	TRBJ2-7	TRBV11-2	ASSLPGPHEQY
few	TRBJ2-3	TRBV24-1	ATSGTSGPDTQY
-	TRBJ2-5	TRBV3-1	ASSQDRSGGPQY
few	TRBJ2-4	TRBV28	ASTIQY
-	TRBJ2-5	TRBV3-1	ASSRRASTSGTQETQY
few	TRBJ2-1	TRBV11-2	ASSFKGGENEQF
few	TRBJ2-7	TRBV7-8	ASSLLQGTRYEQY
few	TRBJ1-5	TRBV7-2	ASSLLSTIGGQPQH
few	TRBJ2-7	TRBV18	ASSPTHEQY
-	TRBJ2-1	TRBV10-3	AIGVLVNEQF
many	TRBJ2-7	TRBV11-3	ASSIKRGYEQY
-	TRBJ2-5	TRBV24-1	ATSDSGGETQY
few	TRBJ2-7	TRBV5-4	ASSLIRGGEQY
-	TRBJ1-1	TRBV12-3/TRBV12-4	ASSLRENTEAF
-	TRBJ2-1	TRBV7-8	ASSFSGGSLNEQF
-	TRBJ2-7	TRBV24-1	ATSDLNSPNPYEQY